This entry lists 17 T cell receptor beta chains sequenced from one sample in a study of CD8+CD57+ T cells in acquired aplastic anemia. Genomic DNA provided the template from which TCR beta VDJ and CDR3 profiles were obtained. Via MiXCR, TCRdb re-called the reads, giving one row per CDR3 protein. This table has roughly 180,000 distinct CDR3 sequences, 35% to 50% appearing once. Sequencing input: sorted CD4+, CD8+, or CD8+CD57+ T cells (not recorded which) from PBMCs. These receptors all come from a human donor in good health.

Regarding this clonotype: Likely a read error: the CDR3 ends without its conserved phenylalanine or tryptophan. The V call is TRBV6-2 or TRBV6-3, the J call TRBJ1-2; 7 nucleotides agree with TRBD1. V trimming: 7 bases; J trimming: 3 bases; junction bases outside the gene matches: 17. Looked up from germline, CDR1 is MNHEY and CDR2 is SVGEGT. The CDR3 length is 17 residues. The CDR3 region is CASIKDLGQGVHYGYTL. In nucleotides, the CDR3 is TGTGCCAGCATCAAAGATCTGGGGCAGGGGGTTCACTATGGCTACACCCTC.

The chain combines TRBV10-3 with TRBJ1-5; D is uncertain. Trimming cost V 8 bases and J 0 bases, with 8 bases left between them. This CDR3 contains 13 residues. The germline V gene encodes CDR1 ENHRY and CDR2 SYGVKD. In DNA, the CDR3 is TGTGCCATCGCTGGTTATAGCAATCAGCCCCAGCATTTT. Residues: CAIAGYSNQPQHF.

This chain uses TRBV20-1 with TRBJ1-1; D perhaps matches TRBD1 (6 bases). Germline values: CDR1 DFQATT, CDR2 SNEGSKA (reference sequence). Between the trimmed V and J ends, which lost 6 bases and 1 base, there was a span of 18 bases. The CDR3 is 15 amino acids. The CDR3 sequence: CSAWPKGGWNTEAFF. The CDR3 DNA is TGCAGTGCATGGCCCAAGGGGGGGTGGAACACTGAAGCTTTCTTT.

This clonotype showed up many times. The V gene is TRBV6-6, the J gene TRBJ1-5; D possibly corresponds to TRBD1 (6 bases). This CDR3 is built from 14 residues. Trimming took off 0 bases at V and 7 bases at J, with 10 bases between the two ends. CDR1 MNHNY and CDR2 SVGAGI come from the germline V gene (reference sequence). CDR3 DNA sequence: TGTGCCAGCAGTTACTCGAACAGGGAACAGCCCCAGCATTTT. This codes for CASSYSNREQPQHF.

This clonotype was counted at least ten times. The rearrangement uses TRBV6-5 and TRBJ2-5, with D possibly TRBD2 on 5 matching bases. CDR1 is MNHEY and CDR2 is SVGAGI in the germline V gene. The CDR3 has 14 residues. V shed 3 bases and J shed 4 bases, with 12 bases lying between them. CDR3 sequence reads: CASSYEVAGETQYF. CDR3 in DNA: TGTGCCAGCAGTTATGAGGTGGCGGGAGAGACCCAGTACTTC.

This clonotype was detected many times. This chain connects TRBV4-2 to TRBJ2-2, with 7 bases fitting TRBD2. From germline, CDR1 is LGHNA and CDR2 YNFKEQ. This CDR3 comprises 16 residues. The J segment lost 2 bases and the V segment lost 0 bases, leaving 3 bases of the junction unmatched. The CDR3 reads CASSQESGTNTGELFF. The CDR3 DNA reads as TGTGCCAGCAGCCAAGAGAGCGGGACTAACACCGGGGAGCTGTTTTTT.

This clonotype was found many times. V is TRBV2 and J is TRBJ2-5, with 9 bases aligning to TRBD1. J was trimmed by 0 bases and V by 6 bases; bases with no gene match: 8. Germline-derived CDR1 and CDR2 are SNHLY and FYNNEI. This CDR3 spans 16 amino acids. CDR3 protein: CASRERDRAYQETQYF. The DNA for the CDR3 is TGTGCCAGCAGAGAAAGGGACAGGGCATACCAAGAGACCCAGTACTTC.

This chain connects TRBV7-9 to TRBJ2-3; D is uncertain. Germline V CDR1 and CDR2: SEHNR, FQNEAQ (reference sequence). V was cut by 7 bases and J by 6 bases, with 8 bases left in between. This CDR3 is built from 11 residues. The CDR3 coding sequence is TGTGCCAGCACCCGCCGTGATACGCAGTATTTT. Translation: CASTRRDTQYF.

This clonotype was observed at least ten times. The chain carries TRBV2 and TRBJ1-3, with a possible D match to TRBD1 (6 bases). The CDR3 runs to 14 residues. CDR1 is SNHLY and CDR2 is FYNNEI in the germline V gene. Trimming shortened V by 7 bases and J by 0 bases, and 10 bases separated the two germline ends. CDR3 sequence: CASIGDISGNTIYF. The CDR3 DNA reads as TGTGCCAGCATCGGGGACATCTCTGGAAACACCATATATTTT.

This clonotype has ten or more counts. The chain recombines TRBV6-1 with TRBJ2-7; D unclear. CDR3 length: 13 residues. The germline CDR1 and CDR2 sequences are MNHNS and SASEGT. V shed 7 bases and J shed 1 base, with 11 bases lying between them. The CDR3 sequence: CASTTTWSYEQYF. In nucleotides, the CDR3 is TGTGCCAGCACCACGACATGGTCCTACGAGCAGTACTTC.

The CDR3 DNA follows: TGTGCCAGCAGCTTAACTCCGGCACTCCTCACTGAAGCTTTCTTT. This sequence encodes CASSLTPALLTEAFF. The J gene is TRBJ1-1, the V gene TRBV7-3; no clear D. The V end lost 0 bases, the J end lost 4 bases, and 12 bases lay between the germline ends. There are 15 residues in the CDR3. The germline V gene encodes CDR1 SGHTA and CDR2 FQGTGA.

This clonotype was picked up many times. The CDR3 sequence is CASSLNGQGPQHF. As DNA, the CDR3 is TGCGCCAGCAGCTTGAATGGACAGGGTCCCCAGCATTTT. V gene TRBV5-1 combines with J gene TRBJ1-5; 8 nucleotides agree with TRBD1. The CDR3 spans 13 residues. Trimming at V came to 1 base and at J to 10 bases, leaving 4 bases not matched to a gene. Looked up from germline, CDR1 is SGHRS and CDR2 is YFSETQ.

The V gene is TRBV7-3, the J gene TRBJ2-7; D gene unclear. This CDR3 region has 12 residues. The germline V gene has CDR1 SGHTA and CDR2 FQGTGA. V was pared by 3 bases and J by 5 bases, with 8 bases between. The DNA of the CDR3 is TGTGCCAGCAGCTTGGCCCTACACGAGCAGTACTTC. Its translation: CASSLALHEQYF.

This clonotype has at least ten counts. The chain joins TRBV6-1 to TRBJ2-5; TRBD2 matches at 9 bases. The CDR3 consists of 13 residues. Germline V gives CDR1 MNHNS, CDR2 SASEGT. V was pared by 6 bases and J by 3 bases, with 2 bases of the junction left unmatched. The CDR3 sequence: CASRSSGKETQYF. CDR3 bases: TGTGCCAGCAGGTCTAGCGGGAAAGAGACCCAGTACTTC.

This chain links TRBV2 with TRBJ1-5; D unclear. Germline CDR1 and CDR2: SNHLY and FYNNEI. The V end was cut by 3 bases, the J end by 2 bases, with 2 bases between. The CDR3 runs 12 residues. This chain's CDR3 is CASSEGNQPQHF. CDR3 nucleotide sequence: TGTGCCAGCAGTGAGGGCAATCAGCCCCAGCATTTT.

The chain links TRBV7-8 to TRBJ1-1; 7 nucleotides agree with TRBD1. Germline V gene lookup returns CDR1 SGHVS and CDR2 FQNEAQ. The CDR3 is 12 residues long. The V gene end was trimmed by 5 bases and the J gene end by 8 bases; junction bases not matched to a gene: 5. The CDR3 here is CASSDRTGEAFF. DNA of the CDR3: TGTGCCAGCAGCGACCGGACAGGAGAAGCTTTCTTT.

This clonotype was counted ten times or more. The rearrangement uses TRBV19 and TRBJ1-5, with D unresolved. This CDR3 is built from 14 residues. Germline CDR1 is LNHDA and CDR2 is SQIVND (reference sequence). With 3 bases removed from V and 3 bases from J, the gap between germline ends came to 9 bases. This chain's CDR3 is CASSIGRNNQPQHF. In nucleotides, the CDR3 is TGTGCCAGTAGTATCGGACGGAACAATCAGCCCCAGCATTTT.